The 32 T cell receptor beta chains below were found in one sample sequenced in a study of blood T cell repertoires in COVID-19. Produced via immunoSEQ multiplex PCR; TCRdb's table is partial and in-frame only. The table records nearly 110,000 clones, about two thirds of them present only once. Sample: peripheral blood. The receptors shown here come from a human donor with acute or convalescent COVID-19. The donor label of this sample is uncertain.

V gene TRBV29-1 combines with J gene TRBJ2-5; TRBD1 is a possible D gene (6 bases). The CDR3 runs to 13 residues. CDR1 is SQVTM and CDR2 is ANQGSEA in the germline V gene. Trimming shortened V by 3 bases and J by 4 bases, and 12 bases separated the two germline ends. The CDR3 bases are TGCAGCGTTGAGGGGACAAGGTCAGAGACCCAGTACTTC. The encoded protein is CSVEGTRSETQYF.

The J gene is TRBJ2-5, the V gene TRBV5-1; TRBD1 is a possible D gene (6 bases). Trimming cost V 4 bases and J 5 bases, with 15 bases left between them. This CDR3 region has 14 residues. Per the germline V gene, CDR1 is SGHRS and CDR2 is YFSETQ. The CDR3 coding sequence is TGCGCCAGCAGCGTAGGTACAGGGAGCGAGACCCAGTACTTC. It yields the protein CASSVGTGSETQYF. The full variable domain, rest sourced from reference TRBV5-1 and TRBJ2-5, is KAGVTQTPRYLIKTRGQQVTLSCSPISGHRSVSWYQQTPGQGLQFLFEYFSETQRNKGNFPGRFSGRQFSNSRSEMNVSTLELGDSALYLCASSVGTGSETQYFGPGTRLLVL.

The chain recombines TRBV5-8 with TRBJ2-1, with TRBD1 identical over 8 bases. This CDR3 has 17 residues. J gave up 7 bases and V 1 base, and 13 bases lay outside the gene matches. Germline assignment: CDR1 SGHTS and CDR2 YDEGEE. The CDR3 is CASSLLRGPNLNNEQFF. DNA of the CDR3: TGTGCCAGCAGCTTGCTCAGGGGGCCAAACCTAAATAATGAGCAGTTCTTC.

The chain employs TRBV5-1 and TRBJ2-5; possible D gene TRBD1, 5 bases. The CDR3 spans 14 residues. The germline V gene has CDR1 SGHRS and CDR2 YFSETQ. The ends were cut back, 1 base at V and 5 bases at J, with 12 bases in the middle. CDR3 residues: CASSLKGQGETQYF. The CDR3 bases are TGCGCCAGCAGCTTGAAGGGCCAGGGTGAGACCCAGTACTTC.

The V and J genes are TRBV6-5 and TRBJ1-5; possible D gene TRBD1, 6 bases. The CDR3 has 14 amino acids. Trimming took 4 bases from V and 1 from J, leaving 8 bases between them. Germline lookup yields CDR1 MNHEY and CDR2 SVGAGI. The CDR3 here is CASSLRGSNQPQHF. The CDR3 nucleotides read TGTGCCAGCAGTTTAAGGGGGAGCAATCAGCCCCAGCATTTT.

V and J are TRBV5-1 and TRBJ1-2, with 8 nucleotides matching TRBD1. From germline, CDR1 is SGHRS and CDR2 YFSETQ. The CDR3 spans 15 residues. J lost 3 bases, V lost 5 bases, and 9 bases had no gene match. DNA for the CDR3: TGCGCCAGCAGAAATGACCGGGACAGGTACTATGGCTACACCTTC. It is translated as CASRNDRDRYYGYTF.

The rearrangement uses TRBV7-2 and TRBJ1-1, with 7 bases matching TRBD1. V trimming: 1 base; J trimming: 9 bases; junction bases outside the gene matches: 2. This CDR3 contains 12 residues. The germline gives CDR1 SGHTA, CDR2 FQGNSA. CDR3 nucleotides: TGTGCCAGCAGCTTAGTGAGGGGGCAAGCTTTCTTT. Its translation is CASSLVRGQAFF.

This clone has only a few counts. This chain connects TRBV9 to TRBJ2-3; D ambiguous. With 0 bases removed from V and 0 bases from J, the gap between germline ends came to 5 bases. Germline assignment: CDR1 SGDLS and CDR2 YYNGEE. This CDR3 is 14 amino acids long. CDR3: CASSVEPSTDTQYF. CDR3 in DNA: TGTGCCAGCAGCGTAGAGCCAAGCACAGATACGCAGTATTTT.

The CDR3 region has the DNA TGTGCCAGCAGCTTCTCTACCCTAGCGAGGGCCTCCTACAATGAGCAGTTCTTC. It encodes CASSFSTLARASYNEQFF. This sequence joins TRBV11-2 and TRBJ2-1, with D possibly being TRBD2 (6 bases). Trimming took off 3 bases at V and 0 bases at J, with 18 bases between the two ends. Germline values: CDR1 SGHAT, CDR2 FQNNGV. This CDR3 contains 18 residues.

The rearrangement joins TRBV5-1 to TRBJ2-1; TRBD2 matches at 7 bases. This CDR3 is 16 amino acids long. V shed 2 bases, J shed 1 base, and the junction held 6 bases outside the gene matches. Germline CDR1 reads SGHRS; CDR2 reads YFSETQ. The DNA of the CDR3 is TGCGCCAGCAGCTTCTCTTGGGGGGGATCCTACAATGAGCAGTTCTTC. This sequence encodes CASSFSWGGSYNEQFF.

The chain is built from TRBV5-1 and TRBJ1-2; 7 bases are a match to TRBD1. Germline loops: CDR1 SGHRS, CDR2 YFSETQ. V trimming: 5 bases; J trimming: 4 bases; junction bases outside the gene matches: 8. The CDR3 is 14 amino acids. CDR3: CASRPQGGGYGYTF. The CDR3 region has the DNA TGCGCCAGCAGACCTCAGGGGGGCGGCTATGGCTACACCTTC.

This clone was seen a few times. J is TRBJ1-2 and V is TRBV15; D is perhaps TRBD1 (5 bases). CDR3 size: 16 residues. V gave up 0 bases and J gave up 0 bases, with 11 bases separating them. Germline V lookup: CDR1 LNHNV, CDR2 YYDKDF (reference sequence). The CDR3 DNA sequence: TGTGCCACCAGCAGAGATGGGGGGGACTCTAACTATGGCTACACCTTC. This sequence encodes CATSRDGGDSNYGYTF. Complete variable domain (other parts from reference TRBV15 and TRBJ1-2): DAMVIQNPRYQVTQFGKPVTLSCSQTLNHNVMYWYQQKSSQAPKLLFHYYDKDFNNEADTPDNFQSRRPNTSFCFLDIRSPGLGDTAMYLCATSRDGGDSNYGYTFGSGTRLTVV.

The chain joins TRBV7-2 to TRBJ2-1, with TRBD2 as a possible D gene (6 bases). CDR1 and CDR2 (germline): SGHTA, FQGNSA. V dropped 4 bases and J dropped 3 bases, with 16 bases sitting between them. The CDR3 is made up of 16 amino acids. The CDR3 reads CASSSPGLPFYNEQFF. The CDR3 nucleotides read TGTGCCAGCAGCTCGCCGGGACTCCCTTTCTACAATGAGCAGTTCTTC.

Written as DNA, the CDR3 is TGTGCCAGTAGAAGGGGGAACGATCAGCCCCAGCATTTT. Encoded protein: CASRRGNDQPQHF. The gene calls are TRBV19 and TRBJ1-5; D possibly corresponds to TRBD1 (6 bases). Trimming stripped 6 bases from V and 5 bases from J, with 11 bases between. The CDR3 consists of 13 residues. The V gene's germline CDR1 is LNHDA and CDR2 SQIVND (reference sequence).

This clone was seen a few times. A read error may produce the germline difference seen at one junction end. CDR3 DNA: TGTGCCAGCAGCCCGACGGGGACTAAAGAAAAACTGTTTTTT. Protein sequence: CASSPTGTKEKLFF. V and J are TRBV7-6 and TRBJ1-4; possible D gene TRBD1, 5 bases. CDR3 size: 14 residues. The V gene's germline CDR1 is SGHVS and CDR2 FNYEAQ.

The chain couples TRBV2 to TRBJ1-1, with unresolved D. Germline values: CDR1 SNHLY, CDR2 FYNNEI. Between the trimmed V and J ends, which lost 6 bases and 1 base, there was a span of 15 bases. This CDR3 is built from 15 residues. This chain's CDR3 is CASSEVDSRNTEAFF. The DNA of the CDR3 is TGTGCCAGCAGCGAGGTAGATAGTCGGAACACTGAAGCTTTCTTT.

This clone was counted only a few times. CDR3 sequence reads: CASSRLAGSNEQFF. Here the CDR3 DNA reads TGCGCCAGCAGTCGGCTAGCGGGCTCCAATGAGCAGTTCTTC. This chain joins TRBV10-1 and TRBJ2-1; TRBD2 matches 8 bases. Germline-derived CDR1 and CDR2 are WNHNN and SYGVQD (reference sequence). The J segment lost 6 bases and the V segment lost 5 bases, leaving 6 bases of the junction unmatched. CDR3 length equals 14 residues.

The J gene is TRBJ1-5, the V gene TRBV5-1; 10 bases map to TRBD1. The V and J ends lost 5 bases and 4 bases, in that order; junction bases with no gene match: 6. The germline V gene encodes CDR1 SGHRS and CDR2 YFSETQ. This CDR3 spans 15 amino acids. CDR3: CASRGGTGENQPQHF. CDR3 coding DNA: TGCGCCAGCAGAGGGGGGACAGGGGAGAATCAGCCCCAGCATTTT.

V is TRBV2 and J is TRBJ1-5; D uncertain. CDR1 SNHLY and CDR2 FYNNEI come from the germline V gene. The CDR3 is made up of 15 amino acids. V lost 2 bases to trimming and J lost 3 bases, with 11 bases between them. CDR3 DNA: TGTGCCAGCAGTGAATCAGGAGGGTTCAATCAGCCCCAGCATTTT. It codes for CASSESGGFNQPQHF.

A word on this clone: The junction and the germline gene differ at one end; a read error may be behind it. V is TRBV19 and J is TRBJ1-5, with 9 positions matching TRBD1. The germline V gene encodes CDR1 LNHDA and CDR2 SQIVND (reference sequence). This CDR3 comprises 17 residues. The CDR3 sequence is CASSRIQGADSNQPRHF. CDR3 DNA sequence: TGTGCCAGTAGTCGCATACAGGGGGCTGATAGCAATCAGCCCCGGCATTTT.

This chain connects TRBV6-1 to TRBJ2-1; weak D call: TRBD1 (5 bases). Germline loops: CDR1 MNHNS, CDR2 SASEGT. Trimming removed 2 bases from V and 15 bases from J, with 11 bases in between. This CDR3 spans 11 amino acids. DNA for the CDR3: TGTGCCAGCAGTGAATTAGACAGTCGGTTCTTC. Translated, it gives CASSELDSRFF.

This clone was counted between two and nine times. The chain uses TRBV6-1 and TRBJ1-4, with TRBD1 matching over 8 bases. Germline CDR1 reads MNHNS; CDR2 reads SASEGT. V was pared by 1 base and J by 1 base, with 5 bases of the junction left unmatched. The CDR3 is made up of 17 amino acids. CDR3 in amino acids: CASSEDMDRVTNEKLFF. CDR3 sequence (DNA): TGTGCCAGCAGTGAAGATATGGACAGGGTAACTAATGAAAAACTGTTTTTT.

In its sample, this clone was seen a few times. V gene TRBV7-2 combines with J gene TRBJ1-2, with 8 bases identical to TRBD1. Germline loops: CDR1 SGHTA, CDR2 FQGNSA. V shed 5 bases and J 2 bases; nucleotides not matched to a gene: 4. The CDR3 sequence is 14 residues long. Here the CDR3 DNA reads TGTGCCAGCAGCGCCAGGACAGGGAACTATGGCTACACCTTC. Translation: CASSARTGNYGYTF.

A single count supports this clone. The V call is TRBV19, the J call TRBJ2-2; tentatively, D is TRBD1 (6 bases). The CDR3 runs to 14 residues. Germline loops: CDR1 LNHDA, CDR2 SQIVND (reference sequence). Deletions cut 7 bases from V and 1 base from J, with 10 bases between. This CDR3 reads CASTYRENTGELFF. In nucleotides, the CDR3 is TGTGCCAGTACGTACAGGGAGAACACCGGGGAGCTGTTTTTT.

The rearrangement links TRBV28 to TRBJ2-1, with 8 bases matching TRBD2. CDR1 is MDHEN, CDR2 SYDVKM, per germline. The CDR3 totals 16 residues. Trimming removed 5 bases from V and 9 bases from J; junction bases left unmatched: 15. CDR3 protein: CASSPLGGGLSGEQFF. The CDR3, as DNA: TGTGCCAGCAGTCCCCTCGGGGGGGGGCTTTCGGGTGAGCAGTTCTTC.

This sequence joins TRBV4-1 and TRBJ2-3; TRBD1 matches 10 bases. Germline V lookup: CDR1 MGHRA, CDR2 YSYEKL. The CDR3 is 13 residues long. V trimming: 1 base; J trimming: 14 bases; junction bases outside the gene matches: 6. Here the CDR3 reads CASSQVYGTGAYF. CDR3 sequence (DNA): TGCGCCAGCAGCCAAGTATACGGGACAGGGGCGTATTTT.

Concerning this clone: The CDR3 does not close with the conserved phenylalanine or tryptophan, likely indicating a read error. The DNA is omitted, as the CDR3 cannot be located on it reliably, and the CDR3 follows TCRdb's listing. V and J are TRBV21-1 and TRBJ1-2; the table's D call, TRBD1, was not checked against the DNA. TRBV21-1 is flagged as a pseudogene. The CDR3 region is 11 residues in length, termini included. CDR3 loop: CASRETQEPTH.

The V and J genes are TRBV27 and TRBJ1-2; D uncertain. CDR1 and CDR2 from the germline V gene are MNHEY and SMNVEV (reference sequence). The CDR3 contains 12 residues. V lost 3 bases and J 3 bases, leaving 5 bases between the germline ends. CDR3 residues: CASSFQDYGYTF. DNA of the CDR3: TGTGCCAGCAGTTTCCAGGACTATGGCTACACCTTC.

This rearrangement joins TRBV3-1 (or the pseudogene TRBV3-2) to TRBJ2-7; 8 bases align to TRBD1. With 7 bases clipped from V and 4 bases from J, the junction kept 9 bases outside the gene matches. The CDR3 is made up of 14 amino acids. CDR1 and CDR2 from the germline V gene are LGHDT and YNNKEL (reference sequence). CDR3 in amino acids: CASIGTGKEYEQYV. For the CDR3, the DNA is TGTGCCAGCATCGGGACAGGTAAGGAATACGAGCAGTACGTC.

V is TRBV19 and J is TRBJ1-5, with TRBD1 matching 7 bases. CDR1 and CDR2 (germline): LNHDA, SQIVND (reference sequence). V was clipped by 4 bases and J by 6 bases; unmatched bases: 9. The CDR3 length is 15 residues. Here the CDR3 DNA reads TGTGCCAGTAGTAGGCAGGGGGGCGGTGTTCAGCCCCAGCATTTT. This gives the protein CASSRQGGGVQPQHF.

The V call is TRBV7-9, the J call TRBJ2-7, with 8 bases fitting TRBD2. CDR1 and CDR2 (germline): SEHNR, FQNEAQ (reference sequence). J was trimmed by 2 bases and V by 3 bases; bases with no gene match: 9. This CDR3 spans 16 amino acids. The CDR3 protein is CASSFKGLVSTYEQYF. CDR3 DNA sequence: TGTGCCAGCAGCTTTAAGGGACTAGTAAGCACCTACGAGCAGTACTTC.

The rearrangement links TRBV5-1 to TRBJ2-1; the match to TRBD2 covers 13 bases. V lost 4 bases and J lost 7; bases outside the gene matches: 5. The CDR3 runs 15 residues. Germline V gene sequence: CDR1 SGHRS, CDR2 YFSETQ. For the CDR3, the DNA is TGCGCCAGCAGCAGGACTAGCGGGGGTAGAAATGAGCAGTTCTTC. Its translation: CASSRTSGGRNEQFF.